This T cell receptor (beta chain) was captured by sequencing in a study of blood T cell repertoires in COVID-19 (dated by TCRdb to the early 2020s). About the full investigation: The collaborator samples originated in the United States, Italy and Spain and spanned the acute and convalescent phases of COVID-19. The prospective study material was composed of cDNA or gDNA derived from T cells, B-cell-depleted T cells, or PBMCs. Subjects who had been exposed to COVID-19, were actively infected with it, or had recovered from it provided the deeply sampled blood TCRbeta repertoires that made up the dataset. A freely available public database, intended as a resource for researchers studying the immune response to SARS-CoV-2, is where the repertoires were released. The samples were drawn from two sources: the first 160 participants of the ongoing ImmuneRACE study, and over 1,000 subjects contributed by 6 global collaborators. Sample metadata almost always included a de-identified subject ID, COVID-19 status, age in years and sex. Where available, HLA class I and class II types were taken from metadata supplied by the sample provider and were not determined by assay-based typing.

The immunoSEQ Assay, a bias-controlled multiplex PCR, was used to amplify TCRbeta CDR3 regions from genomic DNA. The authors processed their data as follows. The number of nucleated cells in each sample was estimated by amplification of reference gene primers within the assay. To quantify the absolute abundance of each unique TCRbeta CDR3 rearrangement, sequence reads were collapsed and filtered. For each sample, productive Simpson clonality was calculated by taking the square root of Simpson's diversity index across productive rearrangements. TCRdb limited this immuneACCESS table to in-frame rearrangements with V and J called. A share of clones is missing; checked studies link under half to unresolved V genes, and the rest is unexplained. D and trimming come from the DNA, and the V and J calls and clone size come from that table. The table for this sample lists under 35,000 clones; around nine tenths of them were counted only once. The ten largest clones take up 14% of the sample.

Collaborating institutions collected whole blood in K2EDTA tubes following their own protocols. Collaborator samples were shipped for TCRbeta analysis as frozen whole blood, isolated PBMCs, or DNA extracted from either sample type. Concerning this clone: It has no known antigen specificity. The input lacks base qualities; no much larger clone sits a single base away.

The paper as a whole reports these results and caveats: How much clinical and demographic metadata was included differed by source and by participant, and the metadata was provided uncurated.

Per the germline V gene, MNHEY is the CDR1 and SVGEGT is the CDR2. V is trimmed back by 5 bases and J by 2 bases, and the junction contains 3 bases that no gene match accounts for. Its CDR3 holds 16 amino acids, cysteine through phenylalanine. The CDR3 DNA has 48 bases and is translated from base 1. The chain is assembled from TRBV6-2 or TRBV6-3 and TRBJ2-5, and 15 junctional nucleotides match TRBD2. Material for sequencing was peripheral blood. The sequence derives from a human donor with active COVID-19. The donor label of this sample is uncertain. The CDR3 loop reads CASSEGLAGGQETQYF. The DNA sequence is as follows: TGTGCCAGCAGTGAGGGACTAGCGGGGGGACAAGAGACCCAGTACTTC.